This T cell receptor (beta chain) was obtained from a study of blood T cells in healthy people across ages. Germline V gives CDR1 SGHTA, CDR2 FQGNSA. Trimming left V 1 base short and J 3 bases short, with 20 bases between. The CDR3 is 18 amino acids. A sample-barcoded 5' primer and a J-beta primer mix were used in a second PCR of about 7 to 12 cycles. TCRdb passed the 5' RACE reads through MiXCR, listing each CDR3 protein once. This sample has about 1.8 million distinct CDR3 sequences, with roughly 52% found just once. This clonotype showed up just once. What it binds is unknown. A much more abundant neighbour one base away suggests this may be a read error. The donors, healthy Caucasians from Russia, were aged about 6 to 95. Study observations and caveats: Not knowing donor CMV status may have confounded expanded clonotype changes. Those diversity estimates obtained from one million T cells were thought to be underestimates. Compared with aged donors, long-lived donors showed fewer expanded clones, suggesting selection.

This sequence originates from a middle-aged woman in good health. The chain uses TRBV7-2 and TRBJ2-3; D ambiguous. Sequencing was carried out using blood. CDR3 DNA sequence: TGTGCCAGCAGCTTAGGCCCAGCCCCCAAACCCTCGACAGATACGCAGTATTTT. Translation gives CASSLGPAPKPSTDTQYF.